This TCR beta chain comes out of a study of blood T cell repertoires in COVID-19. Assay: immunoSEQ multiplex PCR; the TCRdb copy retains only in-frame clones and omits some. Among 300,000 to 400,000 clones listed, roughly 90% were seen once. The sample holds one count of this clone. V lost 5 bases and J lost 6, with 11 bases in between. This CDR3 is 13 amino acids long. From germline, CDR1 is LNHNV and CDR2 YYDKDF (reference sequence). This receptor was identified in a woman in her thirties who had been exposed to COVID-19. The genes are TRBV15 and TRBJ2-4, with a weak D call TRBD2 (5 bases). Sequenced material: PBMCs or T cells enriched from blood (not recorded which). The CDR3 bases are TGTGCCACCAGCGGAACTGGAGGAAACATTCAGTACTTC. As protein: CATSGTGGNIQYF. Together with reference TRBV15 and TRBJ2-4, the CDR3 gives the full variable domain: DAMVIQNPRYQVTQFGKPVTLSCSQTLNHNVMYWYQQKSSQAPKLLFHYYDKDFNNEADTPDNFQSRRPNTSFCFLDIRSPGLGDTAMYLCATSGTGGNIQYFGAGTRLSVL.